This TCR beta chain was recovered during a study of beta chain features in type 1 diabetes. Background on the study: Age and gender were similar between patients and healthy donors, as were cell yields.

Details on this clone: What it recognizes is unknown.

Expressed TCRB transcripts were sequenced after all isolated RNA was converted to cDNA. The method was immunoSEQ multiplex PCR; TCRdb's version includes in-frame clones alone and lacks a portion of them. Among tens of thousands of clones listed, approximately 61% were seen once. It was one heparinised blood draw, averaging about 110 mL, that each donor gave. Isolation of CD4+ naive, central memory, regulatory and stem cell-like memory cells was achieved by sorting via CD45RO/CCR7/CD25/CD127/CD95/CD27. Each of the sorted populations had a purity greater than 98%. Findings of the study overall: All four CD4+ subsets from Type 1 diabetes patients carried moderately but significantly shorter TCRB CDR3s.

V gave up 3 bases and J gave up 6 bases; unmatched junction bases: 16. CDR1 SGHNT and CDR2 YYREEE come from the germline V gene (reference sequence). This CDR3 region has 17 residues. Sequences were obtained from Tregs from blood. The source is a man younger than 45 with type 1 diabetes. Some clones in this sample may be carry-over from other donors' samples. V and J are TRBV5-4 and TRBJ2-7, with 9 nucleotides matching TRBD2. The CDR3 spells CASSSDPPGLAGREQYF. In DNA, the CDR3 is TGTGCCAGCAGCTCCGACCCACCGGGACTAGCTGGTCGCGAGCAGTACTTC. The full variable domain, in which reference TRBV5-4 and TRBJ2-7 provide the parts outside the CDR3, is ETGVTQSPTHLIKTRGQQVTLRCSSQSGHNTVSWYQQALGQGPQFIFQYYREEENGRGNFPPRFSGLQFPNYSSELNVNALELDDSALYLCASSSDPPGLAGREQYFGPGTRLTVT.